This T cell receptor (beta chain) was profiled in a study of cytomegalovirus exposure and HLA in healthy donors. This clone was seen once. This CDR3 comprises 11 residues. Germline CDR1 is MGHRA and CDR2 is YSYEKL. V dropped 3 bases and J dropped 4 bases, with 3 bases sitting between them. The donors were members of the validation cohort comprising about 120 subjects, separate from the roughly 670-subject first cohort. Here immunoSEQ multiplex PCR was the method, and the copy in TCRdb shows in-frame clones only, minus some. In the table there are fewer than 85,000 clones, 94% of which are singletons. J is TRBJ2-5 and V is TRBV4-1; D is unresolved. The source material was PBMCs. The receptor was isolated from a young woman in good health and CMV-seronegative. CDR3 sequence reads: CASSHRETQYF. CDR3 coding DNA: TGCGCCAGCAGCCATAGAGAGACCCAGTACTTC.